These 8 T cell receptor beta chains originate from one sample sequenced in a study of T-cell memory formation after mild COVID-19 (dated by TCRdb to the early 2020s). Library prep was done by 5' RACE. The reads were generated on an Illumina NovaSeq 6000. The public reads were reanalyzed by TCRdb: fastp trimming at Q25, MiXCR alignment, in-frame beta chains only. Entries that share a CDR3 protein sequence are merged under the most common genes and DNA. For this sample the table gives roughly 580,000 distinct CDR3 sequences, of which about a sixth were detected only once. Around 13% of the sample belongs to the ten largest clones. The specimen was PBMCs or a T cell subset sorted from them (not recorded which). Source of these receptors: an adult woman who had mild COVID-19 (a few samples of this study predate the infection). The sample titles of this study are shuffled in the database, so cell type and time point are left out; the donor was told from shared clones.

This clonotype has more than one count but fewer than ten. The CDR3 DNA is TGTGCCAGCAGCCCCGGGACAGGGTCTCTCGAGCAGTACTTC. Protein product: CASSPGTGSLEQYF. The V gene is TRBV3-1, the J gene TRBJ2-7; TRBD1 aligns across 9 bases. Germline CDR1 and CDR2: LGHDT and YNNKEL (reference sequence). This CDR3 spans 14 amino acids. V dropped 4 bases and J dropped 6; count of bases not matched to a gene: 7.

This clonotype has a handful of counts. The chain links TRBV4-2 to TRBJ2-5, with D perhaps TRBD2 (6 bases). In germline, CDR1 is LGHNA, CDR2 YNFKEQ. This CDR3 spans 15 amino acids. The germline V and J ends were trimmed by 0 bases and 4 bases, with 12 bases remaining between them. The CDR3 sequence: CASSQEWIAVETQYF. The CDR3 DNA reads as TGTGCCAGCAGCCAAGAGTGGATAGCGGTAGAGACCCAGTACTTC.

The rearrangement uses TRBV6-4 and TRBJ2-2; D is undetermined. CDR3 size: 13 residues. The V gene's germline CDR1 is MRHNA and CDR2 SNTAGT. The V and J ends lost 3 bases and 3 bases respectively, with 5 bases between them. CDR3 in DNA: TGTGCCAGCAGTGAAGTCCACACCGGGGAGCTGTTTTTT. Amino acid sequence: CASSEVHTGELFF.

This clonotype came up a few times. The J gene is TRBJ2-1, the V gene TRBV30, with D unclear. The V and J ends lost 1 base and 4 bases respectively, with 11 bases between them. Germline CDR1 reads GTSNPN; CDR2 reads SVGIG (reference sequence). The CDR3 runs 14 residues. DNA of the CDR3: TGTGCCTGGAGTGGGTTAGGAATGTACAATGAGCAGTTCTTC. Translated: CAWSGLGMYNEQFF.

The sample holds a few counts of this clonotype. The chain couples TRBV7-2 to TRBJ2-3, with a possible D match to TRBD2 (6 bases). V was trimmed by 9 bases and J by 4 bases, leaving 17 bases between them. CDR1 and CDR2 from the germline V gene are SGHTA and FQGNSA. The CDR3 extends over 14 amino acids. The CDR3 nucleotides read TGTGCCAGTACGCGGTACCGGGACTCAGATACGCAGTATTTT. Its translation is CASTRYRDSDTQYF. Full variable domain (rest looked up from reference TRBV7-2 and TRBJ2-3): GAGVSQSPSNKVTEKGKDVELRCDPISGHTALYWYRQSLGQGLEFLIYFQGNSAPDKSGLPSDRFSAERTGGSVSTLTIQRTQQEDSAVYLCASTRYRDSDTQYFGPGTRLTVL.

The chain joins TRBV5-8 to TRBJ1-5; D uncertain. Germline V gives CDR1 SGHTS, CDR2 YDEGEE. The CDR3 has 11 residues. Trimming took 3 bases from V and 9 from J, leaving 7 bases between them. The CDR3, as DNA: TGTGCCAGCAGCTCGTGGATGCCCCAGCATTTT. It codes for CASSSWMPQHF.

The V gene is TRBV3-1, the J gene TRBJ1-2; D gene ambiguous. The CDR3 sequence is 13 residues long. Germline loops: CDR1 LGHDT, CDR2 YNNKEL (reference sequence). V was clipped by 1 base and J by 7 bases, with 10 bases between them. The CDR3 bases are TGTGCCAGCAGCCAAGCTTTAACGAGTGGCTACACCTTC. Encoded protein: CASSQALTSGYTF.

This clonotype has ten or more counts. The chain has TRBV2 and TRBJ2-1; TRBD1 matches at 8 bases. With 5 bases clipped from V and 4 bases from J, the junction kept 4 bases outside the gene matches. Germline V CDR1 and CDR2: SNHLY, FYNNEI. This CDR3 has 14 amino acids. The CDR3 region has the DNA TGTGCCAGCAGTCCCGGGACAGGATACAATGAGCAGTTCTTC. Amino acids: CASSPGTGYNEQFF. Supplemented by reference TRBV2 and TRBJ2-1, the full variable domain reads EPEVTQTPSHQVTQMGQEVILRCVPISNHLYFYWYRQILGQKVEFLVSFYNNEISEKSEIFDDQFSVERPDGSNFTLKIRSTKLEDSAMYFCASSPGTGYNEQFFGPGTRLTVL.